This T cell receptor beta chain stems from a study of cytomegalovirus exposure and HLA in healthy donors. Germline V gene sequence: CDR1 SGDLS, CDR2 YYNGEE. CDR3 length: 16 residues. The PCR contained 60 Vbeta and 13 Jbeta primers. Clones were read by immunoSEQ multiplex PCR, and TCRdb kept only the in-frame ones, dropping some. Counted here are 150,000 to 200,000 clones, 81% occurring once; the ten biggest clones make up 1.5% to 2%. As for this clone: At one boundary the junction diverges from the germline segment, which might be a read error. Other nucleotide sequences in the sample specify the same CDR3.

The chain has TRBV9 and TRBJ2-2; D is perhaps TRBD2 (6 bases). Sequencing was performed on PBMCs. The clonotype originates from a man aged 18 to 30 in good health and CMV-seronegative. The CDR3, as DNA: TGTGCCAGCAGCGTAGAGGGAGGCCTGAACACCGGGGAGCTGTTCTTT. It is translated as CASSVEGGLNTGELFF.